The rows below give T cell receptor beta chains drawn from one sample of a study of blood T cell repertoires in COVID-19. Some clones are missing from TCRdb's copy, which holds only in-frame ones; the method was immunoSEQ multiplex PCR. The table includes roughly 68,000 clones, roughly 86% detected once. Sequencing input: peripheral blood. The origin of the receptors is a man over 45 with acute or convalescent COVID-19. CDR3s leave out the opening cysteine and the closing phenylalanine or tryptophan. Each record gives: D gene, V gene, J gene, CDR3 protein. The D gene is left open where the match is weak.

>.|TRBV5-1|TRBJ1-1
ASSGGTSNTEAF
>.|TRBV6-5|TRBJ1-1
ASSYGVGEAF
>.|TRBV10-3|TRBJ1-2
AISEGGVVYGYT
>.|TRBV2|TRBJ1-1
ASKIQTEAF
>.|TRBV10-1|TRBJ1-1
ASSPNRVRTEAF
>TRBD2|TRBV5-4|TRBJ2-5
ASSLALAGGYETQY
>TRBD1|TRBV28|TRBJ2-3
AIIGTGGKDTQY
>TRBD1|TRBV3-1/TRBV3-2|TRBJ1-6
ASSRTGDSPLH
>TRBD1|TRBV28|TRBJ1-5
ASRTNRGRWSNQPQH
>.|TRBV19|TRBJ1-6
ASQSAGYNSPLH
>TRBD1|TRBV18|TRBJ2-5
ASSLGQRPKETQY
>TRBD1|TRBV19|TRBJ1-4
ASSSTGSGEKLF
>.|TRBV30|TRBJ1-6
AWSVQGDSPLH
>TRBD1|TRBV5-5|TRBJ1-1
ASSQGTGPTEAF
>.|TRBV7-9|TRBJ1-1
ASSVAGTSPEAF
>.|TRBV5-1|TRBJ1-4
ASSLPRQGEKLF
>.|TRBV20-1|TRBJ2-5
SAAVETQY
>.|TRBV6-5|TRBJ2-6
ASFPSTGANVLT
>.|TRBV24-1|TRBJ2-2
ATSKRGELF
>.|TRBV5-5|TRBJ1-1
ASSLAKTGNTEAF
>.|TRBV11-1|TRBJ1-2
ASSTYPEWGYT
>.|TRBV24-1|TRBJ2-1
ATSDLGREGNEQF
>.|TRBV7-8|TRBJ2-1
ASSLARNEQF
>.|TRBV27|TRBJ1-1
ASSPYRDVTEAF
>.|TRBV4-2|TRBJ1-2
ASSQVNARFGYT
>.|TRBV2|TRBJ1-1
ASSYTNTEAF
>.|TRBV4-1|TRBJ2-5
ASSQDGRRETQY
>TRBD2|TRBV5-5|TRBJ2-3
ASSSLAGGPGDTQY
>.|TRBV5-1|TRBJ1-1
ASSLIATGNTEAF
>.|TRBV5-5|TRBJ1-4
ASSLEGRRGEKLF
>.|TRBV5-4|TRBJ1-1
ASRSDITNTEAF
>.|TRBV6-5|TRBJ2-7
ASSAPGVTYEQY
>.|TRBV19|TRBJ2-1
ASSSRGGSYNEQF
>.|TRBV18|TRBJ1-5
ASSPPEGLNQPQH
>TRBD1|TRBV18|TRBJ2-5
ASSPRNRGLETQY
>.|TRBV7-3|TRBJ2-2
ASSLTGTSFGGELF
>.|TRBV4-1|TRBJ2-3
ASSHINGDAYTQY
>TRBD1|TRBV9|TRBJ2-1
ASSGRTGEANEQF
>.|TRBV5-6|TRBJ2-5
ASSLPTGEETQY
>.|TRBV6-4|TRBJ1-5
ASSEGVNQPQH
>.|TRBV7-9|TRBJ1-2
ASSDPPGGNNYGYT
>.|TRBV6-5|TRBJ2-3
ASSYSRVFTDTQY